This passage covers 14 T cell receptor beta chains from one sample sequenced in a study of T cell responses to AZD1222 COVID-19 vaccine. Assay used: immunoSEQ multiplex PCR; TCRdb lists only in-frame clones, some missing. The table has tens of thousands of clones, roughly 90% seen once; the top ten hold approximately 22%. The sample was peripheral blood, taken on day 0 of AZD1222 vaccination. These receptors were collected from an adult in good health.

V gene TRBV18 combines with J gene TRBJ1-6; 7 bases fit TRBD1. The CDR3 loop spans 16 amino acids. Germline CDR1 KGHSH, CDR2 LQKENI. Unmatched junction bases numbered 7, after V lost 3 bases and J lost 5 bases. This CDR3 reads CASSPGAGGDNSPLHF. The CDR3 DNA reads as TGTGCCAGCTCACCTGGGGCAGGGGGAGATAATTCACCCCTCCACTTT.

The J gene is TRBJ1-6, the V gene TRBV28; D is undetermined. Germline CDR1 MDHEN, CDR2 SYDVKM. Trimming stripped 8 bases from V and 7 bases from J, with 18 bases between. CDR3 length: 15 amino acids. CDR3 bases: TGTGCCAGCCGCCTCCCTCGAGGCGCCAATTCACCCCTCCACTTT. Residues: CASRLPRGANSPLHF.

The chain carries TRBV4-2 and TRBJ2-1; D call uncertain. The CDR3 extends over 18 amino acids. V dropped 6 bases and J dropped 0 bases, with 21 bases sitting between them. Germline CDR1 and CDR2: LGHNA and YNFKEQ. CDR3 amino acids: CASRISSVPYRSYNEQFF. In nucleotides, the CDR3 is TGTGCCAGCAGGATTTCTTCCGTGCCATACCGCTCCTACAATGAGCAGTTCTTC.

The genes are TRBV7-2 and TRBJ2-3, with D possibly being TRBD1 (6 bases). Trimming stripped 6 bases from V and 4 bases from J, with 14 bases between. This CDR3 contains 14 residues. The germline V gene encodes CDR1 SGHTA and CDR2 FQGNSA. The CDR3 spells CASRVRTASDTQYF. CDR3 DNA sequence: TGTGCCAGCAGGGTGCGGACAGCCTCAGATACGCAGTATTTT.

The sample holds a few counts of this clone. V gene TRBV5-4 combines with J gene TRBJ1-2; 10 bases fit TRBD1. Germline loops: CDR1 SGHNT, CDR2 YYREEE (reference sequence). This CDR3 has 14 amino acids. J lost 5 bases, V lost 6 bases, and 7 bases had no gene match. CDR3 in amino acids: CASTKGDRGYGYTF. The CDR3 region has the DNA TGTGCCAGCACCAAGGGGGACAGGGGTTATGGCTACACCTTC. The whole variable domain, filled in from reference TRBV5-4 and TRBJ1-2, reads ETGVTQSPTHLIKTRGQQVTLRCSSQSGHNTVSWYQQALGQGPQFIFQYYREEENGRGNFPPRFSGLQFPNYSSELNVNALELDDSALYLCASTKGDRGYGYTFGSGTRLTVV.

In DNA form, the CDR3 reads TGTGCCAGCAGCCAAGAAAGACAGGGTGTCTCTGGCTACACCTTC. The encoded protein is CASSQERQGVSGYTF. The gene calls are TRBV4-2 and TRBJ1-2, with TRBD1 matching over 7 bases. J was trimmed by 7 bases and V by 0 bases; bases with no gene match: 8. Germline V gene sequence: CDR1 LGHNA, CDR2 YNFKEQ. This CDR3 contains 15 residues.

V is TRBV20-1 and J is TRBJ1-2, with D unclear. V was trimmed by 3 bases and J by 8 bases, leaving 16 bases between them. The CDR3 has 13 amino acids. Germline V gives CDR1 DFQATT, CDR2 SNEGSKA (reference sequence). The chain's CDR3 is CSASPLGLGGYTF. The CDR3 nucleotides are TGCAGTGCTAGTCCGCTCGGTTTAGGGGGCTACACCTTC.

V usage is TRBV27 and J usage is TRBJ1-2; D is perhaps TRBD1 (6 bases). CDR3 length: 14 residues. Per germline, CDR1 MNHEY and CDR2 SMNVEV (reference sequence). Trimming cost V 1 base and J 8 bases, with 14 bases left between them. The CDR3 region has the DNA TGTGCCAGCAGTTTATTGCCACAGGGCGACGGCTACACCTTC. Translating gives CASSLLPQGDGYTF.

J is TRBJ2-3 and V is TRBV4-3; 11 positions match TRBD2. This CDR3 comprises 16 residues. V lost 3 bases, J lost 5 bases, and 7 bases stayed unmatched. Per germline, CDR1 LGHNA and CDR2 YSLEER. For the CDR3, the DNA is TGCGCCAGCAGCCAGGGTTCTAGCGGGGGGCGAGATACGCAGTATTTT. Its protein is CASSQGSSGGRDTQYF.

The chain combines TRBV6-7 with TRBJ1-6, with D tentatively TRBD1 (6 bases). TRBV6-7 is given ORF status, its function remaining uncertain. V dropped 2 bases and J dropped 7 bases, with 15 bases sitting between them. CDR3 length: 16 residues. DNA of the CDR3: TGTGCCAGCAGTTACGAACCAGGGGAGGGGAATTCACCCCTCCACTTT. This sequence encodes CASSYEPGEGNSPLHF.

The chain has TRBV6-1 and TRBJ1-1; no firm D call. This CDR3 is 14 amino acids long. V was pared by 3 bases and J by 5 bases, with 13 bases between. CDR1 is MNHNS, CDR2 SASEGT, per germline. In DNA, the CDR3 is TGTGCCAGCAGTGAGTTCACCTCGGAGACTGAAGCTTTCTTT. Translation: CASSEFTSETEAFF.

This clone was detected only a few times. This sequence joins TRBV4-3 and TRBJ2-5, with TRBD2 matching over 8 bases. The CDR3 consists of 18 residues. The V gene end was trimmed by 0 bases and the J gene end by 6 bases; junction bases not matched to a gene: 15. Germline-derived CDR1 and CDR2 are LGHNA and YSLEER. CDR3 in amino acids: CASSQEWLAGPQTKTQYF. The CDR3 DNA reads TGCGCCAGCAGCCAAGAGTGGCTAGCGGGCCCCCAAACAAAGACCCAGTACTTC.

The chain links TRBV19 to TRBJ1-1; no clear D gene. This CDR3 contains 14 residues. Trimming removed 4 bases at V and 1 base at J, with 10 bases between. Germline CDR1 and CDR2: LNHDA and SQIVND (reference sequence). The CDR3: CASSTRVKNTEAFF. DNA of the CDR3: TGTGCCAGTAGTACACGCGTCAAGAACACTGAAGCTTTCTTT.

The chain is built from TRBV29-1 and TRBJ1-2, with 7 bases identical to TRBD1. This CDR3 comprises 13 residues. The germline V gene has CDR1 SQVTM and CDR2 ANQGSEA. The J segment lost 8 bases and the V segment lost 3 bases, leaving 9 bases of the junction unmatched. CDR3 region: CSVDMTGSEGYTF. The DNA of the CDR3 is TGCAGCGTTGATATGACAGGGTCTGAGGGCTACACCTTC.